These 21 T cell receptor beta chains share one sample of origin, sequenced in a study of glioma-infiltrating T cells. Using RNA template, CDR3s of TCR alpha and beta were amplified with iRepertoire arm-PCR. One entry per CDR3 protein results from TCRdb running MiXCR on the multiplex PCR reads. The sample comprises about 130,000 distinct CDR3 sequences, 24% of which are singletons, and under 35% rests with the top ten. The specimen was glioma tissue, nonneoplastic brain tissue, or PBMCs (not recorded which). These receptors were obtained from a human donor with low-grade glioma or glioblastoma, undergoing nonglioma brain surgery, or in good health (not recorded which).

The chain's CDR3 is CATGQLNEKLFF. The CDR3 DNA is TGTGCCACGGGACAGCTTAATGAAAAACTGTTTTTT. This rearrangement joins TRBV3-1 to TRBJ1-4; TRBD1 matches 7 bases. V gave up 10 bases and J gave up 4 bases; unmatched junction bases: 3. CDR1 and CDR2 (germline): LGHDT, YNNKEL (reference sequence). This CDR3 region has 12 residues.

There are many counts of this clonotype. The J gene is TRBJ1-1, the V gene TRBV6-2 or TRBV6-3; D remains ambiguous. Per the germline V gene, CDR1 is MNHEY and CDR2 is SVGEGT. V lost 7 bases and J lost 0, with 15 bases in between. The CDR3 is 15 residues long. The CDR3 nucleotides read TGTGCCAGCACCTTAGGCCAGACTATGAACACTGAAGCTTTCTTT. It yields the protein CASTLGQTMNTEAFF.

This clonotype was recorded a few times. The chain is built from TRBV7-9 and TRBJ1-1, with 12 bases fitting TRBD1. With V trimmed by 4 bases and J by 4 bases, 7 bases remained unmatched. The CDR3 sequence is 16 residues long. Germline-derived CDR1 and CDR2 are SEHNR and FQNEAQ (reference sequence). As DNA, the CDR3 is TGTGCCAGCAGCTCAGGGGACAGGGGGCTGAGCACTGAAGCTTTCTTT. Translating gives CASSSGDRGLSTEAFF.

This clonotype occurred many times. The V gene is TRBV7-8, the J gene TRBJ2-4, with 8 bases identical to TRBD1. Trimming took 8 bases from V and 9 from J; bases not matched to a gene: 3. Germline CDR1 reads SGHVS; CDR2 reads FQNEAQ. The CDR3 extends over 11 amino acids. CDR3 amino acids: CASGQGGIQYF. In DNA, the CDR3 is TGTGCCAGCGGACAGGGCGGCATTCAGTACTTC.

Many counts were recorded for this clonotype. The chain joins TRBV2 to TRBJ2-7; D remains unclear. Trimming took off 2 bases at V and 6 bases at J, with 11 bases between the two ends. In germline, CDR1 is SNHLY, CDR2 FYNNEI. CDR3 length equals 13 residues. CDR3 coding DNA: TGTGCCAGCAGTGAAAGGAGCAAGGGCGAGCAGTACGTC. It specifies CASSERSKGEQYV.

V and J are TRBV28 and TRBJ2-1, with TRBD2 matching 8 bases. The CDR3 runs to 15 residues. The germline V gene has CDR1 MDHEN and CDR2 SYDVKM. After removal of 3 bases from V and 6 bases from J, the junction contained 7 bases not matched to a gene. DNA for the CDR3: TGTGCCAGCAGTTTTCGGGGGGGCCGGGGCAATGAGCAGTTCTTC. Translation: CASSFRGGRGNEQFF.

A remark on this clonotype: This may come from a read error, since a much larger clone is one base off. The chain has TRBV7-2 and TRBJ2-1, with D uncertain. Trimming stripped 11 bases from V and 2 bases from J, with 13 bases between. The CDR3 runs to 13 residues. CDR1 is SGHTA and CDR2 is FQGNSA in the germline V gene. The CDR3 spells CAYIQIPYNEQFF. For the CDR3, the DNA is TGTGCCTACATTCAGATTCCCTACAATGAGCAGTTCTTC.

This clonotype was recorded at least ten times. The V call is TRBV7-9, the J call TRBJ2-3, with 9 bases matching TRBD2. Germline V gives CDR1 SEHNR, CDR2 FQNEAQ (reference sequence). The CDR3 runs 14 residues. J was trimmed by 6 bases and V by 7 bases; bases with no gene match: 8. This chain's CDR3 is CASKPRGGGDTQYF. CDR3 nucleotides: TGTGCCAGCAAGCCGCGGGGGGGAGGGGATACGCAGTATTTT.

This sequence joins TRBV7-9 and TRBJ2-7; the D is unclear. This CDR3 is built from 13 residues. V was trimmed by 5 bases and J by 3 bases, leaving 11 bases between them. CDR1 and CDR2 (germline): SEHNR, FQNEAQ (reference sequence). In DNA form, the CDR3 reads TGTGCCAGCAGCCCAAGGCCATTCTACGAGCAGTACGTC. It specifies CASSPRPFYEQYV.

The V gene is TRBV27, the J gene TRBJ2-1; 8 bases fit TRBD1. The CDR3 has 15 residues. Germline V gene data show CDR1 as MNHEY and CDR2 as SMNVEV (reference sequence). V lost 8 bases to trimming and J lost 4 bases; unmatched junction nucleotides: 10. The CDR3 DNA sequence: TGTGCCAGCGGCTTCAGGGGGCGCGGATACAATGAGCAGTTCTTC. This translates into CASGFRGRGYNEQFF.

The chain is built from TRBV3-1 and TRBJ2-1; D uncertain. CDR1 and CDR2 from the germline V gene are LGHDT and YNNKEL (reference sequence). V gave up 0 bases and J gave up 12 bases, with 12 bases separating them. The length of the CDR3 is 13 residues. The CDR3 DNA reads as TGTGCCAGCAGCCAAGAAGGGCGACAAGGGCAGTTCTTC. Amino acid sequence: CASSQEGRQGQFF.

To note about this clonotype: One base away lies a much larger clone, so this may be a sequencing read error. This chain uses TRBV20-1 with TRBJ1-6; D ambiguous. Germline V gives CDR1 DFQATT, CDR2 SNEGSKA (reference sequence). The CDR3 covers 13 residues. CDR3 sequence reads: CSASVKENSPPHF. The CDR3 region has the DNA TGCAGTGCTAGTGTAAAGGAGAATTCACCCCCCCACTTT.

The V call is TRBV6-1, the J call TRBJ2-7, with 9 bases identical to TRBD1. The length of the CDR3 is 15 residues. From germline, CDR1 is MNHNS and CDR2 SASEGT. V was pared by 7 bases and J by 3 bases, with 10 bases of the junction left unmatched. In DNA, the CDR3 is TGTGCCAGCAATTTCGGGACAGGGAGTAACTACGAGCAGTACGTC. Translated, it gives CASNFGTGSNYEQYV.

The rearrangement uses TRBV2 and TRBJ2-3; D not certain. The CDR3 is 14 residues long. CDR1 is SNHLY, CDR2 FYNNEI, per germline. Trimming shortened V by 9 bases and J by 0 bases, and 13 bases separated the two germline ends. The CDR3 is CARARTTSTDTQYF. The CDR3, as DNA: TGTGCCAGAGCCCGGACGACTAGCACAGATACGCAGTATTTT.

This chain uses TRBV20-1 with TRBJ2-3; 7 bases line up with TRBD1. Germline V gene data show CDR1 as DFQATT and CDR2 as SNEGSKA (reference sequence). V shed 3 bases and J 5 bases; nucleotides not matched to a gene: 14. This CDR3 spans 16 amino acids. The CDR3 sequence is CSARYWDRVIKDTQYF. Here the CDR3 DNA reads TGCAGTGCTAGGTACTGGGACAGAGTTATAAAAGATACGCAGTATTTT.

This clonotype showed up many times. The chain is built from TRBV6-1 and TRBJ1-5; 7 bases are shared with TRBD1. This CDR3 has 12 residues. Germline V gene data show CDR1 as MNHNS and CDR2 as SASEGT. J gave up 4 bases and V 6 bases, and 0 bases lay outside the gene matches. CDR3 loop: CASRQGNQPQHF. The CDR3 coding sequence is TGTGCCAGCAGACAGGGGAATCAGCCCCAGCATTTT.

Many counts were recorded for this clonotype. The gene calls are TRBV6-1 and TRBJ2-3, with D perhaps TRBD1 (6 bases). Between the trimmed V and J ends, which lost 5 bases and 5 bases, there was a span of 17 bases. CDR1 and CDR2 from the germline V gene are MNHNS and SASEGT. This CDR3 is built from 15 residues. The CDR3 DNA sequence: TGTGCCAGCAGTCCCGAGGGGGTCCGGGGAGATACGCAGTATTTT. This codes for CASSPEGVRGDTQYF.

This clonotype was recorded once. J is TRBJ2-7 and V is TRBV6-1; the D call may be TRBD1 or TRBD2 (6 bases each). The CDR3 contains 12 residues. V lost 6 bases to trimming and J lost 4 bases, with 10 bases between them. Germline assignment: CDR1 MNHNS and CDR2 SASEGT. CDR3 sequence reads: CASRRGGYEQYV. In DNA form, the CDR3 reads TGTGCCAGCAGGCGAGGGGGGTACGAGCAGTACGTC.

This clonotype was recorded at least ten times. CDR3: CASLSRRKVGNTIYF. In DNA, the CDR3 is TGTGCCAGCCTCTCCCGGCGGAAAGTAGGAAACACCATATATTTT. The V and J genes are TRBV28 and TRBJ1-3; no clear D gene. Trimming took 8 bases from V and 4 from J, leaving 18 bases between them. This CDR3 comprises 15 residues. Germline V CDR1 and CDR2: MDHEN, SYDVKM.

This rearrangement joins TRBV2 to TRBJ1-6, with TRBD1 as a possible D gene (5 bases). The germline V and J ends were trimmed by 7 bases and 6 bases, with 10 bases remaining between them. Germline V gene sequence: CDR1 SNHLY, CDR2 FYNNEI. The CDR3 is made up of 13 amino acids. The CDR3 DNA reads as TGTGCCAGCACCTGGGACGGTAATTCACCCCTCCACTTT. Translating it yields CASTWDGNSPLHF.

CDR3 residues: CASSYTGQQSYTF. The CDR3, as DNA: TGTGCCAGCAGTTACACCGGACAGCAGAGCTACACCTTC. The chain couples TRBV6-6 to TRBJ1-2, with D possibly matching TRBD1 (6 bases). V was clipped by 2 bases and J by 9 bases, with 13 bases between them. The germline gives CDR1 MNHNY, CDR2 SVGAGI (reference sequence). The CDR3 loop spans 13 amino acids.